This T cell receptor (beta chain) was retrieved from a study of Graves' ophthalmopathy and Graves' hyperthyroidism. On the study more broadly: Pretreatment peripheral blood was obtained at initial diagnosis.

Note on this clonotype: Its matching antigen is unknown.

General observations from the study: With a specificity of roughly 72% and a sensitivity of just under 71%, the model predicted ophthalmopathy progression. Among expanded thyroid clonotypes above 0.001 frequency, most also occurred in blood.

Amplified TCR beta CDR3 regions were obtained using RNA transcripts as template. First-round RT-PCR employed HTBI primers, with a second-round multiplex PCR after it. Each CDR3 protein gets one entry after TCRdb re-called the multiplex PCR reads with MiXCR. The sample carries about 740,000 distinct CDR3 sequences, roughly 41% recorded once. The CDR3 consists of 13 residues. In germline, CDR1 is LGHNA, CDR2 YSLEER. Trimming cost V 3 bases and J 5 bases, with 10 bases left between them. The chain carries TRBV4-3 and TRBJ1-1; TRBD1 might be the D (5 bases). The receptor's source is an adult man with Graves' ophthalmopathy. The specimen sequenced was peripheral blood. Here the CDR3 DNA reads TGCGCCAGCAGCCATCAGGGTATGACTGAAGCTTTCTTT. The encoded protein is CASSHQGMTEAFF.